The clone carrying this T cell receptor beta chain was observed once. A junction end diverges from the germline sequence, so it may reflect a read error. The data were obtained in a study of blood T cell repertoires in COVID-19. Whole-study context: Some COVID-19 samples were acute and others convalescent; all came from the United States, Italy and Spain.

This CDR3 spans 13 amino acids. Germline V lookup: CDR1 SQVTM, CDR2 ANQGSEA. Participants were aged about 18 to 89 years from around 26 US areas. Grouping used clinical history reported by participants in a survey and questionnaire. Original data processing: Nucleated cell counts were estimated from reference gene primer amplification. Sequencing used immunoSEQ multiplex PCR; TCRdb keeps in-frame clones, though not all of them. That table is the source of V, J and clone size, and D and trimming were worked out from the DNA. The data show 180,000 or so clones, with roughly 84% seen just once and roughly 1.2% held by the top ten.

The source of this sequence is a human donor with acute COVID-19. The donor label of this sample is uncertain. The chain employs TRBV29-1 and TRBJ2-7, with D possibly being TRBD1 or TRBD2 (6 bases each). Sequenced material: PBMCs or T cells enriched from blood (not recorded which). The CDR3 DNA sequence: TGCAGCGTGGAAGGGGGGCCAACCTACGAGCAGTACTTC. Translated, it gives CSVEGGPTYEQYF.